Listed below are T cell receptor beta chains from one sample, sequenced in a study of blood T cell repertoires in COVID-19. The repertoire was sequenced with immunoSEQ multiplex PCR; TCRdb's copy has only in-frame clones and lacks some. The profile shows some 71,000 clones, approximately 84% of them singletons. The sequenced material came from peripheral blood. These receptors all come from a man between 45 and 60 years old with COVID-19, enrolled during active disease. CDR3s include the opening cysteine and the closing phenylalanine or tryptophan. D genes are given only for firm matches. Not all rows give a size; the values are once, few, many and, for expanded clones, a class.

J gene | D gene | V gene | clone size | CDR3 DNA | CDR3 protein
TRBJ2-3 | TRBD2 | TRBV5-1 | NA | TGCGCCAGCAGCTTGGGGGCAGCGGGGGACACAGATACGCAGTATTTT | CASSLGAAGDTDTQYF
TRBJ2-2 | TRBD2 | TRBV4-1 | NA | TGCGCCAGCAGCCCCTTTATCGGGCGCGGGGGGAACACCGGGGAGCTGTTTTTT | CASSPFIGRGGNTGELFF
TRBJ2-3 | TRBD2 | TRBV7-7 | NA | TGTGCTAGCAGCTTAGGACTAGCTAGCACAGATACGCAGTATTTT | CASSLGLASTDTQYF
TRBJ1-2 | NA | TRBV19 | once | TGTGCCAGTAGTATACCGGAAGAGGGTGGCTACACCTTC | CASSIPEEGGYTF
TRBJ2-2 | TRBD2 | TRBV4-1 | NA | TGCGCCAGCAGCCAAGAGATAGCTAGCGGCACCGGGGAGCTGTTTTTT | CASSQEIASGTGELFF
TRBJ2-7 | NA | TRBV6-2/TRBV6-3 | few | TGTGCCAGCAGCCCGGACTGGGGCTCCTACGAGCAGTACTTC | CASSPDWGSYEQYF
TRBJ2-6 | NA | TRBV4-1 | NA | TGCGCCAGCAGCCAAGACGGGACAAATTCTGGGGCCAACGTCCTGACTTTC | CASSQDGTNSGANVLTF
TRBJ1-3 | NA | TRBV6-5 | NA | TGTGCCAGCTTCGAGGGATATGGAAACACCATATATTTT | CASFEGYGNTIYF
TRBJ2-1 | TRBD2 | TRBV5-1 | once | TGCGCCAGCAGCTTGGCGAGCGGGGGCGATGAGCAGTTCTTC | CASSLASGGDEQFF
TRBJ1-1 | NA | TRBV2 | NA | TGTGCCAGCAACCCACAGGGTTTGGACACTGAAGCTTTCTTT | CASNPQGLDTEAFF
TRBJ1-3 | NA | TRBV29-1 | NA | TGCAGCGTTGCAGGGTCCCCTGGAAACACCATATATTTT | CSVAGSPGNTIYF
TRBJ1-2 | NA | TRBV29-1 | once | TGCAGCGTGTCGGGACATAGAGATGGCTACACCTTC | CSVSGHRDGYTF
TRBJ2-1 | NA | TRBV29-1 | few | TGCAGCGTTGATAATCCCAACAGCTACAATGAGCAGTTCTTC | CSVDNPNSYNEQFF
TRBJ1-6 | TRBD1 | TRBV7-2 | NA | TGTGCCAGCAGCCACCCCCCGGGACAGGGTAATTCACCCCTCCACTTT | CASSHPPGQGNSPLHF
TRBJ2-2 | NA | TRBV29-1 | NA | TGCAGCGTTGGGGGGGCCGGGGAGCTGTTTTTT | CSVGGAGELFF
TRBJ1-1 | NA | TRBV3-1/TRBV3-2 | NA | TGTGCCAGCAGCCAAGATTTGCGGCCGAACACTGAAGCTTTCTTT | CASSQDLRPNTEAFF
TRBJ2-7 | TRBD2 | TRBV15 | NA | TGTGCCACCAGCAGAGGAGGGACTATCTCCTACGAGCAGTACTTC | CATSRGGTISYEQYF
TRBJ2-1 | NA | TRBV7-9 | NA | TGTGCCTGGGCGAAGACAAGTGGTAATGAGCAGTTCTTC | CAWAKTSGNEQFF
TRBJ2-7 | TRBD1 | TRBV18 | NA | TGTGCCAGCTCACCACCGGACAGGGGTAGATCCTACGAGCAGTACTTC | CASSPPDRGRSYEQYF
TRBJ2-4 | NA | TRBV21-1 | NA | TGTGCCAGCAGCAAAGCGCTCGCGATTCAGTACTTC | CASSKALAIQYF
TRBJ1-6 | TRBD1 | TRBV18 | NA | TGTGCCAGCTCACCTTCGACAGGGGATAACAATTCACCCCTCCACTTT | CASSPSTGDNNSPLHF
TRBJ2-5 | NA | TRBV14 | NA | TGTGCCAGCAGCCTCTACTTGAGAGGCGCTCAAGAGACCCAGTACTTC | CASSLYLRGAQETQYF
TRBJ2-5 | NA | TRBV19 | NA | TGTGCCAGTAGTGCTCGGGACTTCGTGGAGACCCAGTACTTC | CASSARDFVETQYF
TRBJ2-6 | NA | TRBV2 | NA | TGTGCCACCCAAGGCAGGCAAGATACTGGGGCCAACGTCCTGACTTTC | CATQGRQDTGANVLTF
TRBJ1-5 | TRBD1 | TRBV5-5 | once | TGTGCCAGCAGCTTGATTACAGGGGGCGGTCGCAATCAGCCCCAGCATTTT | CASSLITGGGRNQPQHF
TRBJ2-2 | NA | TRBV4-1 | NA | TGCGCCAGCAGCCACAATAGGGGTAACGGGGAGCTGTTTTTT | CASSHNRGNGELFF
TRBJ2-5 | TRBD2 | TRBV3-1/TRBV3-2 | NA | TGTGCCAGCAGCCTCGGGACTAGCGGGGTGGGAGAGACCCAGTACTTC | CASSLGTSGVGETQYF
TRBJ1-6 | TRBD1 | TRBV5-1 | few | TGCGCCAGCAGCTTGGGCACAGGGGTTTTGCCCCTCCACTTT | CASSLGTGVLPLHF
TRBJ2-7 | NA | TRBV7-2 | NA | TGTGCCAGCAGCCCGTTCGGGGGGCGCGCCTACGAGCAGTACTTC | CASSPFGGRAYEQYF
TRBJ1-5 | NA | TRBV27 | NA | TGTGCCAGCAGTTTACGGGCAGGGGTTAACAATCAGCCCCAGCATTTT | CASSLRAGVNNQPQHF
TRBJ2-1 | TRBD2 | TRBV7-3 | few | TGTGCCAGCAGCGTGACTAGCGGGGGGGCCTACAATGAGCAGTTCTTC | CASSVTSGGAYNEQFF
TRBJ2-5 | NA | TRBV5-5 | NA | TGTGCCAGCAGCTTCGCAGGGGAAGGCCAAGAGACCCAGTACTTC | CASSFAGEGQETQYF
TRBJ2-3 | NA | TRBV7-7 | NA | TGTGCCAGCATTTTAATTCTGGGGGGAATGACAGATACGCAGTATTTT | CASILILGGMTDTQYF
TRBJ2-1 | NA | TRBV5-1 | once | TGCGCCAGCAGCTCTGAGGTGGGCAATGAGCAGTTCTTC | CASSSEVGNEQFF
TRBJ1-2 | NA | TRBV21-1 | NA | TGTGCCAGCAGCAAGCATGGGACAGGGAGTATCTATGGCTACACCTTC | CASSKHGTGSIYGYTF
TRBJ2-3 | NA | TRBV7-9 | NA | TGTGCCAGCAGCGATAGACAGGCCACAGATACGCAGTATTTT | CASSDRQATDTQYF
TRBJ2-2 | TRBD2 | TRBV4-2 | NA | TGTGCCAGCAGCCAAGATTCATTCGGCGGGGGGGCCCCCGGGGAGCTGTTTTTT | CASSQDSFGGGAPGELFF